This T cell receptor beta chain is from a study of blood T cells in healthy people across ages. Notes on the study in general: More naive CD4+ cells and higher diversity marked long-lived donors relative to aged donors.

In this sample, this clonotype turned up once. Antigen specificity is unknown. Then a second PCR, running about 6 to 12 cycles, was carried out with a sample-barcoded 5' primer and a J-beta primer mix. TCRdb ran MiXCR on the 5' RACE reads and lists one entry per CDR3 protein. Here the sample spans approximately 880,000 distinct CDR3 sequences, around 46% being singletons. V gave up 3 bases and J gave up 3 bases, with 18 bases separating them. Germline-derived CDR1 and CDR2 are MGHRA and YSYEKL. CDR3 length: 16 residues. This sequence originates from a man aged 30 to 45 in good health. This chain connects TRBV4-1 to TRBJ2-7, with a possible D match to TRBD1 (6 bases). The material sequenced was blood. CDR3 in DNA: TGCGCCAGCAGCCAGACAACGGACAGTAAAGGCTACGAGCAGTACTTC. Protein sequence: CASSQTTDSKGYEQYF.